A single sample gave rise to the 26 T cell receptor beta chains below, sequenced in a study of cytomegalovirus exposure and HLA in healthy donors (dated by TCRdb to between 2016 and 2019). The library was prepared using the immunoSEQ multiplex PCR assay. For the multiplex PCR, a mixture combining 60 forward primers for TCR Vbeta segments and 13 reverse primers for TCR Jbeta segments was used. TCRdb stores this immuneACCESS table with in-frame sequences only. Part of the clones is absent; in the studies checked, under half of the shortfall reflects unresolved V genes, and no reason is known for the rest. The sample table records some 110,000 clones; around 83% of these occur just once. 20% to 25% of the sample is in the top ten clones. Sequencing used PBMCs. The source is a young man in good health and CMV-seropositive.

This clone was found once. The rearrangement uses TRBV30 and TRBJ1-5; 11 bases are a match to TRBD1. J gave up 2 bases and V 5 bases, and 8 bases lay outside the gene matches. Looked up from germline, CDR1 is GTSNPN and CDR2 is SVGIG (reference sequence). The CDR3 has 16 residues. The CDR3 DNA follows: TGTGCCTGGGCCGGACAGGGGGCATTTGGCAATCAGCCCCAGCATTTT. Protein: CAWAGQGAFGNQPQHF.

The V gene is TRBV18, the J gene TRBJ2-5; D call uncertain. The CDR3 runs 13 residues. Germline loops: CDR1 KGHSH, CDR2 LQKENI. V was trimmed by 3 bases and J by 3 bases, leaving 8 bases between them. CDR3 nucleotides: TGTGCCAGCTCACCGGGTCGGGAAGAGACCCAGTACTTC. Translated, it gives CASSPGREETQYF.

This clone has a single count. The chain links TRBV11-3 to TRBJ1-3; the D gene is possibly TRBD1 (5 bases). CDR3 size: 16 residues. V gave up 4 bases and J gave up 8 bases, with 21 bases separating them. CDR1 and CDR2 (germline): SGHNT, YENEEA. The CDR3 loop reads CASSYPPRQIGDTIYF. In nucleotides, the CDR3 is TGTGCCAGCAGCTACCCGCCGCGTCAAATAGGGGACACCATATATTTT.

The chain is built from TRBV6-1 and TRBJ2-7; 16 bases match TRBD2. The germline V gene has CDR1 MNHNS and CDR2 SASEGT. Trimming removed 4 bases from V and 3 bases from J; junction bases left unmatched: 3. CDR3 length: 16 residues. Here the CDR3 reads CASSAGLAGGIYEQYV. The CDR3 DNA reads TGTGCCAGCAGTGCGGGACTAGCGGGAGGGATCTACGAGCAGTACGTC.

The chain couples TRBV18 to TRBJ1-2; 10 bases align to TRBD1. Trimming took 3 bases from V and 8 from J; bases not matched to a gene: 9. The CDR3 runs to 15 residues. Germline CDR1 reads KGHSH; CDR2 reads LQKENI. The CDR3 is CASSPLADRGRGYTF. Written as DNA, the CDR3 is TGTGCCAGCTCACCCCTTGCCGACAGGGGGCGAGGCTACACCTTC.

Concerning this clone itself: Distinct nucleotide sequences in the sample also encode this CDR3. The CDR3 reads CASSSGTAYGYTF. CDR3 nucleotides: TGTGCCAGCAGCTCCGGGACAGCCTATGGCTACACCTTC. This chain links TRBV5-6 with TRBJ1-2; 7 bases agree with TRBD1. V dropped 3 bases and J dropped 4; count of bases not matched to a gene: 3. CDR3 length equals 13 residues. Germline loops: CDR1 SGHDT, CDR2 YYEEEE.

CDR3 nucleotides: TGTGCCAGCAGCTTGGGGACAGGCGAAGCTTTCTTT. It encodes CASSLGTGEAFF. V gene TRBV5-6 combines with J gene TRBJ1-1; 7 bases map to TRBD1. From germline, CDR1 is SGHDT and CDR2 YYEEEE. With V trimmed by 0 bases and J by 8 bases, 1 base remained unmatched. CDR3 length: 12 amino acids.

This chain uses TRBV28 with TRBJ1-6, with D maybe TRBD1 (6 bases). Germline CDR1 is MDHEN and CDR2 is SYDVKM. This CDR3 comprises 15 residues. With 3 bases removed from V and 9 bases from J, the gap between germline ends came to 15 bases. The CDR3 reads CASSLNRAYGSPLHF. In DNA form, the CDR3 reads TGTGCCAGCAGTTTGAACAGGGCGTATGGTTCACCCCTCCACTTT.

The genes are TRBV7-2 and TRBJ2-5; D is possibly TRBD2 (5 bases). There are 16 residues in the CDR3. Germline values: CDR1 SGHTA, CDR2 FQGNSA. Trimming took off 7 bases at V and 5 bases at J, with 23 bases between the two ends. CDR3 sequence: CASTFGGRGRGETQYF. The DNA for the CDR3 is TGTGCCAGCACCTTCGGCGGACGTGGCCGAGGGGAGACCCAGTACTTC.

The chain combines TRBV30 with TRBJ1-3; D not resolved. CDR3 length: 14 residues. The V end was cut by 0 bases, the J end by 4 bases, with 10 bases between. Germline V gene lookup returns CDR1 GTSNPN and CDR2 SVGIG (reference sequence). The CDR3, as DNA: TGTGCCTGGAGTGTAGGTCCGGGGGGAAACACCATATATTTT. Amino acid sequence: CAWSVGPGGNTIYF.

The chain joins TRBV5-5 to TRBJ2-7; 7 bases fit TRBD1. Germline V gene lookup returns CDR1 SGHKS and CDR2 YYEKEE (reference sequence). CDR3 size: 14 residues. With 1 base clipped from V and 11 bases from J, the junction kept 12 bases outside the gene matches. As DNA, the CDR3 is TGTGCCAGCAGCTTGACACCGGGACAGCGGTTGGAGTACGTC. Protein sequence: CASSLTPGQRLEYV.

This clone was detected a few times. The V gene is TRBV5-4, the J gene TRBJ2-3, with TRBD2 matching 7 bases. The J segment lost 5 bases and the V segment lost 8 bases, leaving 8 bases of the junction unmatched. Germline assignment: CDR1 SGHNT and CDR2 YYREEE (reference sequence). The CDR3 covers 13 residues. DNA of the CDR3: TGTGCCAGTGGGAGGACTAGGGAAGATACGCAGTATTTT. It is translated as CASGRTREDTQYF.

This clone is a singleton in its sample. The chain couples TRBV5-5 to TRBJ2-7; 9 nucleotides agree with TRBD2. V lost 4 bases to trimming and J lost 5 bases; unmatched junction nucleotides: 7. The germline V gene has CDR1 SGHKS and CDR2 YYEKEE (reference sequence). The CDR3 extends over 14 amino acids. The CDR3 reads CASSPDVAGDEQYF. In DNA form, the CDR3 reads TGTGCCAGCAGCCCGGATGTAGCGGGGGACGAGCAGTACTTC. Together with reference TRBV5-5 and TRBJ2-7, the CDR3 gives the full variable domain: DAGVTQSPTHLIKTRGQQVTLRCSPISGHKSVSWYQQVLGQGPQFIFQYYEKEERGRGNFPDRFSARQFPNYSSELNVNALLLGDSALYLCASSPDVAGDEQYFGPGTRLTVT.

The chain carries TRBV18 and TRBJ2-7; weak D call: TRBD1 (7 bases). Germline CDR1 reads KGHSH; CDR2 reads LQKENI. The CDR3 consists of 17 residues. Trimming stripped 3 bases from V and 1 base from J, with 19 bases between. CDR3: CASSPTGQQGGSYEQYF. The CDR3 DNA is TGTGCCAGCTCACCCACGGGACAGCAGGGAGGTTCCTACGAGCAGTACTTC.

This clone showed up many times. The chain couples TRBV6-5 to TRBJ2-1, with D perhaps matching TRBD2 (6 bases). V was clipped by 0 bases and J by 7 bases, with 13 bases between them. CDR3 length equals 15 residues. Germline values: CDR1 MNHEY, CDR2 SVGAGI. The CDR3 DNA sequence: TGTGCCAGCAGTTACTCCGGAGGGCCGGGGAATGAGCAGTTCTTC. It translates to CASSYSGGPGNEQFF.

This chain uses TRBV27 with TRBJ2-7; no firm D call. The CDR3 spans 15 residues. V lost 7 bases and J 0 bases, leaving 16 bases between the germline ends. The V gene's germline CDR1 is MNHEY and CDR2 SMNVEV (reference sequence). The CDR3 reads CASTPPLESSYEQYV. The CDR3 DNA is TGTGCCAGCACCCCCCCTCTAGAGAGCTCCTACGAGCAGTACGTC.

This clone has just a few counts. The chain couples TRBV13 to TRBJ2-3; 8 positions agree with TRBD2. The CDR3 runs 14 residues. V lost 2 bases, J lost 5 bases, and 3 bases stayed unmatched. Germline assignment: CDR1 PRHDT and CDR2 FYEKMQ (reference sequence). The CDR3 protein is CASSLREGLDTQYF. For the CDR3, the DNA is TGTGCCAGCAGCTTACGGGAGGGCCTAGATACGCAGTATTTT.

The chain recombines TRBV11-3 with TRBJ1-2, with 7 bases that match TRBD1. CDR1 is SGHNT and CDR2 is YENEEA in the germline V gene. J was trimmed by 8 bases and V by 5 bases; bases with no gene match: 2. The CDR3 contains 11 residues. As DNA, the CDR3 is TGTGCCAGCAGCGACAGGGAAGGCTACACCTTC. As protein: CASSDREGYTF. Together with reference TRBV11-3 and TRBJ1-2, the CDR3 gives the full variable domain: EAGVVQSPRYKIIEKKQPVAFWCNPISGHNTLYWYLQNLGQGPELLIRYENEEAVDDSQLPKDRFSAERLKGVDSTLKIQPAELGDSAVYLCASSDREGYTFGSGTRLTVV.

V and J are TRBV27 and TRBJ1-2; maybe TRBD1 (6 bases). CDR1 is MNHEY, CDR2 SMNVEV, per germline (reference sequence). V was trimmed by 5 bases and J by 4 bases, leaving 20 bases between them. This CDR3 has 16 residues. The CDR3 DNA follows: TGTGCCAGCAGTCCTAGCCCCCCGGGACACATCTATGGCTACACCTTC. Protein sequence: CASSPSPPGHIYGYTF.

This clone was found a few times. V and J are TRBV28 and TRBJ2-3; possible D gene TRBD1, 6 bases. CDR1 and CDR2 from the germline V gene are MDHEN and SYDVKM. V shed 5 bases and J shed 1 base, with 13 bases lying between them. The CDR3 extends over 15 amino acids. CDR3 residues: CASSHTGKGTDTQYF. In nucleotides, the CDR3 is TGTGCCAGCAGTCATACAGGGAAGGGCACAGATACGCAGTATTTT.

The chain combines TRBV6-1 with TRBJ1-1, with 11 bases lining up with TRBD1. CDR1 and CDR2 (germline): MNHNS, SASEGT. V lost 6 bases to trimming and J lost 0 bases; unmatched junction nucleotides: 3. This CDR3 region has 15 residues. The CDR3 region is CASRDRGRMNTEAFF. Written as DNA, the CDR3 is TGTGCCAGCAGGGACAGGGGGCGCATGAACACTGAAGCTTTCTTT.

Only a few counts were recorded for this clone. The V gene is TRBV5-6, the J gene TRBJ1-2, with D maybe TRBD1 (5 bases). Germline assignment: CDR1 SGHDT and CDR2 YYEEEE. The CDR3 runs 12 residues. V lost 1 base and J 8 bases, leaving 9 bases between the germline ends. CDR3: CASSLRRGGYTF. CDR3 bases: TGTGCCAGCAGCTTGCGAAGGGGAGGCTACACCTTC.

The rearrangement joins TRBV7-8 to TRBJ2-7; D unresolved. V shed 1 base and J shed 0 bases, with 7 bases lying between them. Germline V gene data show CDR1 as SGHVS and CDR2 as FQNEAQ. The CDR3 contains 14 residues. CDR3 protein: CASSLDRSSYEQYV. The CDR3 DNA is TGTGCCAGCAGCTTAGACAGAAGCTCCTACGAGCAGTACGTC.

The CDR3: CAIRPGDRGPHGYTF. The CDR3 DNA reads TGTGCCATCCGACCAGGGGACAGGGGCCCTCATGGCTACACCTTC. This chain connects TRBV5-4 to TRBJ1-2, with TRBD1 matching 10 bases. Germline V lookup: CDR1 SGHNT, CDR2 YYREEE (reference sequence). This CDR3 is built from 15 residues. With V trimmed by 9 bases and J by 6 bases, 14 bases remained unmatched.

This rearrangement joins TRBV11-2 to TRBJ2-1, with 10 positions matching TRBD2. J gave up 10 bases and V 2 bases, and 14 bases lay outside the gene matches. Germline lookup yields CDR1 SGHAT and CDR2 FQNNGV. This CDR3 is built from 17 residues. In nucleotides, the CDR3 is TGTGCCAGCAGCTTATACACTAGCGGGGCCCGTTCTTTCGAGCAGTTCTTC. Protein: CASSLYTSGARSFEQFF. The full variable domain, completed using reference TRBV11-2 and TRBJ2-1, is EAGVAQSPRYKIIEKRQSVAFWCNPISGHATLYWYQQILGQGPKLLIQFQNNGVVDDSQLPKDRFSAERLKGVDSTLKIQPAKLEDSAVYLCASSLYTSGARSFEQFFGPGTRLTVL.

With regard to this clone: At the DNA level, this CDR3 is encoded by other sequences in the same sample as well. The chain recombines TRBV27 with TRBJ1-1, with 7 nucleotides matching TRBD1. The trim removed 3 bases at V and 7 bases at J, leaving 5 bases unmatched. The germline V gene encodes CDR1 MNHEY and CDR2 SMNVEV (reference sequence). CDR3 size: 13 residues. CDR3 in amino acids: CASSFTGAGEAFF. CDR3 DNA: TGTGCCAGCAGTTTCACAGGGGCAGGTGAAGCTTTCTTT.